This TCR beta chain appears in the sequencing data of a study of blood T cell repertoires in COVID-19. Study in general: Spain, Italy and the United States supplied samples that represented acute and convalescent COVID-19. T cells, B-cell-depleted T cells, or PBMCs provided the cDNA or gDNA that served as material.

Original data processing: Amplification of reference gene primers was used by the study to estimate nucleated cell counts. Assay: immunoSEQ multiplex PCR; the TCRdb copy retains only in-frame clones and omits some. The V and J calls and clone size were taken over from that table, and D and trimming were inferred from the DNA. The table includes approximately 310,000 clones, around 87% detected once. J gave up 2 bases and V 4 bases, and 4 bases lay outside the gene matches. The CDR3 spans 14 residues. Germline lookup yields CDR1 LNHDA and CDR2 SQIVND (reference sequence). The sequenced sample was peripheral blood. This TCR came from a woman between 45 and 60 years old who had recovered from COVID-19. The V and J genes are TRBV19 and TRBJ2-7, with 8 bases matching TRBD2. CDR3 in DNA: TGTGCCAGTAGTAGGGGCGGGGGGCCCTACGAGCAGTACTTC. Translated: CASSRGGGPYEQYF.